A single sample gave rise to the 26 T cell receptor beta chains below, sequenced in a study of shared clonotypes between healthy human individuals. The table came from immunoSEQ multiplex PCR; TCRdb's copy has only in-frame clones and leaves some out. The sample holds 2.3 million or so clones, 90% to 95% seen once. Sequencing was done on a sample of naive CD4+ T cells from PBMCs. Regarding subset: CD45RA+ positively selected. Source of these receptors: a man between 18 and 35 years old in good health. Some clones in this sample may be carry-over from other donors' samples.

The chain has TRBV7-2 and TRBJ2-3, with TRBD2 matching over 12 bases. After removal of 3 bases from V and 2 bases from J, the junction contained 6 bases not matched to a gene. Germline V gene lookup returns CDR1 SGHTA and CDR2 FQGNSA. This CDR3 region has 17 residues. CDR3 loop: CASSLAGTSGHTDTQYF. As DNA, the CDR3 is TGTGCCAGCAGCTTGGCCGGGACTAGCGGGCACACAGATACGCAGTATTTT.

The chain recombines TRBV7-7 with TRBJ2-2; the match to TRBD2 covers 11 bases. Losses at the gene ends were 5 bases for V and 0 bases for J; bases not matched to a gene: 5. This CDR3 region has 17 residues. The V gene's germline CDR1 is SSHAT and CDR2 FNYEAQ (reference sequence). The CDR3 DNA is TGTGCCAGCAGCCCGGGACTAGCGGAAGCGAACACCGGGGAGCTGTTTTTT. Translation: CASSPGLAEANTGELFF. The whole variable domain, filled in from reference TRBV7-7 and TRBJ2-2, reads GAGVSQSPRYKVTKRGQDVTLRCDPISSHATLYWYQQALGQGPEFLTYFNYEAQPDKSGLPSDRFSAERPEGSISTLTIQRTEQRDSAMYRCASSPGLAEANTGELFFGEGSRLTVL.

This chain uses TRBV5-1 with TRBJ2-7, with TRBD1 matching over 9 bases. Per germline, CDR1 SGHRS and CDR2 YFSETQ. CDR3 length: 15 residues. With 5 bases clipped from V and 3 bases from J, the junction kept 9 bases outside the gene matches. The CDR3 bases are TGCGCCAGCAGGCCACAGGGGGCCGCATACTACGAGCAGTACTTC. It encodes CASRPQGAAYYEQYF. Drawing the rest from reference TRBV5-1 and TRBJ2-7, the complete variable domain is KAGVTQTPRYLIKTRGQQVTLSCSPISGHRSVSWYQQTPGQGLQFLFEYFSETQRNKGNFPGRFSGRQFSNSRSEMNVSTLELGDSALYLCASRPQGAAYYEQYFGPGTRLTVT.

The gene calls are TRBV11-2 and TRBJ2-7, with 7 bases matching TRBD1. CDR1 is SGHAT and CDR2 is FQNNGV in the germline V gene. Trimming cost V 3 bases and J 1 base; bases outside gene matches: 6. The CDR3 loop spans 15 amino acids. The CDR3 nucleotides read TGTGCCAGCAGCTTGCCGGGACAGACTTCCTACGAGCAGTACTTC. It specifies CASSLPGQTSYEQYF.

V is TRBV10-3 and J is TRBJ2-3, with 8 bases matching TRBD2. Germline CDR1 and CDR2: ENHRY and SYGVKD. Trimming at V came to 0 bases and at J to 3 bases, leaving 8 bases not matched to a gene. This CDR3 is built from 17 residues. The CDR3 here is CAISESPPGGGTDTQYF. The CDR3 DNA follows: TGTGCCATCAGTGAGTCTCCCCCGGGCGGGGGGACAGATACGCAGTATTTT.

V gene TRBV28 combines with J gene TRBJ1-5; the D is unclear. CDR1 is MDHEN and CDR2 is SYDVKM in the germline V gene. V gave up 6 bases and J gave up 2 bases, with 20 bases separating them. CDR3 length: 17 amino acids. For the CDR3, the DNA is TGTGCCAGCAGAGGCTTAAGAGTCCCATATGGCAATCAGCCCCAGCATTTT. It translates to CASRGLRVPYGNQPQHF.

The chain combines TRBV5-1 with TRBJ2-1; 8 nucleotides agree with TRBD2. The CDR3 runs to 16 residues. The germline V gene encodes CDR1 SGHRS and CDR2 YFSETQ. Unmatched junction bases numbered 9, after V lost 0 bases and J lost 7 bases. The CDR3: CASSLDSGRAGNEQFF. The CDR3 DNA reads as TGCGCCAGCAGCTTGGATTCCGGGAGGGCCGGAAATGAGCAGTTCTTC. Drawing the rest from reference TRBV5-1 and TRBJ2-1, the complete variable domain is KAGVTQTPRYLIKTRGQQVTLSCSPISGHRSVSWYQQTPGQGLQFLFEYFSETQRNKGNFPGRFSGRQFSNSRSEMNVSTLELGDSALYLCASSLDSGRAGNEQFFGPGTRLTVL.

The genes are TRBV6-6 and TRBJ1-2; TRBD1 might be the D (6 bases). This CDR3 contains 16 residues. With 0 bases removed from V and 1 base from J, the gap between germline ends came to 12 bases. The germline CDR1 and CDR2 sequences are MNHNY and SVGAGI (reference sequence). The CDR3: CASSYSGAGGNYGYTF. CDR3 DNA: TGTGCCAGCAGTTACTCGGGGGCTGGGGGTAACTATGGCTACACCTTC.

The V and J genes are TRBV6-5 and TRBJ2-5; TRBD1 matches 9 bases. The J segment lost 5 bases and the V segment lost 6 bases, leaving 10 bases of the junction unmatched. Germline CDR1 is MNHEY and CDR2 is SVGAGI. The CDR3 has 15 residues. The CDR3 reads CASSSPQGARETQYF. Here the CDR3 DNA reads TGTGCCAGCAGCTCCCCACAGGGGGCTAGGGAGACCCAGTACTTC.

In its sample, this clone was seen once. The CDR3 here is CASSVRVAGREKLFF. As DNA, the CDR3 is TGTGCCAGCAGTGTCCGAGTGGCAGGGCGGGAAAAACTGTTTTTT. The chain joins TRBV6-1 to TRBJ1-4; possible D gene TRBD1, 5 bases. This CDR3 is built from 15 residues. Looked up from germline, CDR1 is MNHNS and CDR2 is SASEGT. Between the trimmed V and J ends, which lost 4 bases and 8 bases, there was a span of 17 bases.

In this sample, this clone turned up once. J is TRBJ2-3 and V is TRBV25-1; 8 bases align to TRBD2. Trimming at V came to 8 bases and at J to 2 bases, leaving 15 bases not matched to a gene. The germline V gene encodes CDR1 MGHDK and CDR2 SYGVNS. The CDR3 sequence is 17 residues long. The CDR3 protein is CASSDAAQLAVTDTQYF. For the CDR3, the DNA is TGTGCCAGCTCCGATGCCGCCCAACTAGCGGTCACAGATACGCAGTATTTT.

The CDR3 reads CASNRDRDEKLFF. The CDR3, as DNA: TGTGCCAGCAACCGGGACAGGGATGAAAAACTGTTTTTT. This rearrangement joins TRBV2 to TRBJ1-4; 9 nucleotides line up with TRBD1. This CDR3 contains 13 residues. Trimming removed 7 bases from V and 6 bases from J; junction bases left unmatched: 3. Germline CDR1 is SNHLY and CDR2 is FYNNEI.

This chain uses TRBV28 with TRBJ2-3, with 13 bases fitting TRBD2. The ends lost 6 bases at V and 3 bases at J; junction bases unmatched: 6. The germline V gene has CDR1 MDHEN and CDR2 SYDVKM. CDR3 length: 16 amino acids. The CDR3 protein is CASSYTSGRVTDTQYF. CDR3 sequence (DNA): TGTGCCAGCAGCTATACTAGCGGGAGGGTGACAGATACGCAGTATTTT.

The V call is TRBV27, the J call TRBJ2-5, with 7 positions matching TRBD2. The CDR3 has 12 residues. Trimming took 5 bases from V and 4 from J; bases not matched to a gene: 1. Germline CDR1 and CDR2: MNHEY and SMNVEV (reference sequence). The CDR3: CASSPGGETQYF. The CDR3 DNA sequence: TGTGCCAGCAGTCCGGGGGGAGAGACCCAGTACTTC.

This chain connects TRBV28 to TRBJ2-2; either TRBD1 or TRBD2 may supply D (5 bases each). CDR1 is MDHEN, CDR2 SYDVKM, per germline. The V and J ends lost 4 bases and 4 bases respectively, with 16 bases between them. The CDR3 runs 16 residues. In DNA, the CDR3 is TGTGCCAGCAGTTCCCGGTTCTTCGGGGCCACCGGGGAGCTGTTTTTT. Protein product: CASSSRFFGATGELFF.

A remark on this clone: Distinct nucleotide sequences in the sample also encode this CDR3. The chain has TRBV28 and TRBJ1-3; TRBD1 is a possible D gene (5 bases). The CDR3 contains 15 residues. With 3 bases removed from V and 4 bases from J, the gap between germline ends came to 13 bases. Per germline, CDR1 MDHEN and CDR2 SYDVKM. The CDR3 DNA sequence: TGTGCCAGCAGTTTCCAGGGTCTAGGGGGAAACACCATATATTTT. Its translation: CASSFQGLGGNTIYF.

CDR3 region: CASSPDGIGQYF. The CDR3 DNA is TGTGCCAGCTCACCAGACGGTATTGGGCAGTACTTC. The chain combines TRBV18 with TRBJ2-7; D gene uncertain. CDR3 length: 12 residues. Germline V CDR1 and CDR2: KGHSH, LQKENI. The V and J ends lost 2 bases and 9 bases respectively, with 11 bases between them.

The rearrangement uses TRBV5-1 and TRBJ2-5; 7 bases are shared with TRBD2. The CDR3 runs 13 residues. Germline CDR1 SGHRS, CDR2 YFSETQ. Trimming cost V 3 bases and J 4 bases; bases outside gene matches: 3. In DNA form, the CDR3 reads TGCGCCAGCAGCTCACTAGCGCGAGAGACCCAGTACTTC. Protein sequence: CASSSLARETQYF.

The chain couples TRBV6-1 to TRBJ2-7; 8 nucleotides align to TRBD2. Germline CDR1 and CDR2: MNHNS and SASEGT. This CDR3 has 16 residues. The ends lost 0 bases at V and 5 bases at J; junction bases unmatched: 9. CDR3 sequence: CASSEAGGAGDHEQYF. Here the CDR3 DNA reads TGTGCCAGCAGTGAAGCAGGAGGAGCGGGGGACCACGAGCAGTACTTC.

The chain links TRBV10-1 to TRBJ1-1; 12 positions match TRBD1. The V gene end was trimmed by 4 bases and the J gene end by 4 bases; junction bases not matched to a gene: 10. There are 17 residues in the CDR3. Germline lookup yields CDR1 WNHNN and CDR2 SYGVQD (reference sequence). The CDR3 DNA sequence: TGCGCCAGCAGTGGCGGGGACAGGGGGCGCGGAGGCACTGAAGCTTTCTTT. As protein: CASSGGDRGRGGTEAFF.

In DNA form, the CDR3 reads TGCGCCAGCAATGTGGAGGTGGCAGATACGCAGTATTTT. Residues: CASNVEVADTQYF. The chain links TRBV5-1 to TRBJ2-3; a weak D match, TRBD2 (5 bases). The germline V and J ends were trimmed by 6 bases and 4 bases, with 12 bases remaining between them. The CDR3 loop spans 13 amino acids. Germline values: CDR1 SGHRS, CDR2 YFSETQ.

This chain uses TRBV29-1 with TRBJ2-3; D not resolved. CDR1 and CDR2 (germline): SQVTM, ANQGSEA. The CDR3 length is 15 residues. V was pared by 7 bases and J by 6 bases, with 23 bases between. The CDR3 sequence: CSAVSASSMRDTQYF. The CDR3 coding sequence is TGCAGCGCCGTAAGTGCGTCGTCCATGAGGGATACGCAGTATTTT.

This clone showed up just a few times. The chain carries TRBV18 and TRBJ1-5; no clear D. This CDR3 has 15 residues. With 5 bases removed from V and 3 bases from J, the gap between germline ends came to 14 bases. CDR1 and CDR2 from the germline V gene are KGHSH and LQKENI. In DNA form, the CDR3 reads TGTGCCAGCTCAAGTTTGGAGGGCCTCAATCAGCCCCAGCATTTT. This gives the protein CASSSLEGLNQPQHF.

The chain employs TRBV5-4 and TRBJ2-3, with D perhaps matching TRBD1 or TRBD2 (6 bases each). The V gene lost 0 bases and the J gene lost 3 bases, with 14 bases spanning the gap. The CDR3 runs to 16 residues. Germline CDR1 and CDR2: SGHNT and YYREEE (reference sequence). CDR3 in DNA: TGTGCCAGCAGCTTGGTGGGGGGCCGGGGGACAGATACGCAGTATTTT. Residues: CASSLVGGRGTDTQYF.

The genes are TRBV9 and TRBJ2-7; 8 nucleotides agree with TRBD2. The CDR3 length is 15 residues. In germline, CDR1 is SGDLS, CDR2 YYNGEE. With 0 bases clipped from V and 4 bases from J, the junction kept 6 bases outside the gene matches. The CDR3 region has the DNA TGTGCCAGCAGCGTAGGGACCGGGACTAGATACGAGCAGTACTTC. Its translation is CASSVGTGTRYEQYF.

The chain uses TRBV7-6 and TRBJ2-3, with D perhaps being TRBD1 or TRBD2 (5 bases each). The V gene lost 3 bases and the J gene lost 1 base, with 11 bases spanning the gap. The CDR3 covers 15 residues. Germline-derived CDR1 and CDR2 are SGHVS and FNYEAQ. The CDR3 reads CASSLGPSRTDTQYF. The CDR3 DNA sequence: TGTGCCAGCAGCTTGGGACCCTCCCGCACAGATACGCAGTATTTT.